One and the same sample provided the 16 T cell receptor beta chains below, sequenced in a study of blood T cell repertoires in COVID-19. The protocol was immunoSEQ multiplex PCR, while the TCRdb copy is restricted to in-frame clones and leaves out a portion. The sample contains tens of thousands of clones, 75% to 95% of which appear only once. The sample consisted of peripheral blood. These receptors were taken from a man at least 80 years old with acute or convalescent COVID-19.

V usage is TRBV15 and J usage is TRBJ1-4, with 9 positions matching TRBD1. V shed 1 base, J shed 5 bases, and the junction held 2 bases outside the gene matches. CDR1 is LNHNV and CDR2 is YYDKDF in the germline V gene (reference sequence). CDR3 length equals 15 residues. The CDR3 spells CATSRAGQGNEKLFF. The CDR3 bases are TGTGCCACCAGCAGAGCGGGACAGGGAAATGAAAAACTGTTTTTT.

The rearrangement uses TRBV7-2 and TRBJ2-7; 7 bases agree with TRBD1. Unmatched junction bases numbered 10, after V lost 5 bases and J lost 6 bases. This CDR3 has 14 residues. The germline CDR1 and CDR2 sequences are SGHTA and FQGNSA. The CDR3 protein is CASSLDNRGSEQYF. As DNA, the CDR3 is TGTGCCAGCAGCCTAGATAACAGGGGCAGCGAGCAGTACTTC. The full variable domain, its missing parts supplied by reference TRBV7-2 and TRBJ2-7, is GAGVSQSPSNKVTEKGKDVELRCDPISGHTALYWYRQSLGQGLEFLIYFQGNSAPDKSGLPSDRFSAERTGGSVSTLTIQRTQQEDSAVYLCASSLDNRGSEQYFGPGTRLTVT.

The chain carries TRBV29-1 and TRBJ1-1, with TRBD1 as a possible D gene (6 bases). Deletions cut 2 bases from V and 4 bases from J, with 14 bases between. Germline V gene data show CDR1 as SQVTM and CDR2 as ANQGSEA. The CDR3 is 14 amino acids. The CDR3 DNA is TGCAGCGTTGAAAGGCAGGGGCGATCCACTGAAGCTTTCTTT. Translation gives CSVERQGRSTEAFF.

The CDR3 loop reads CASSLSIGQTTEAFF. The CDR3 DNA reads as TGCGCCAGCAGCTTGAGTATAGGACAGACCACTGAAGCTTTCTTT. The chain recombines TRBV5-1 with TRBJ1-1, with a weak D call TRBD1 (6 bases). This CDR3 is 15 amino acids long. Germline V lookup: CDR1 SGHRS, CDR2 YFSETQ. V lost 1 base and J 4 bases, leaving 14 bases between the germline ends.

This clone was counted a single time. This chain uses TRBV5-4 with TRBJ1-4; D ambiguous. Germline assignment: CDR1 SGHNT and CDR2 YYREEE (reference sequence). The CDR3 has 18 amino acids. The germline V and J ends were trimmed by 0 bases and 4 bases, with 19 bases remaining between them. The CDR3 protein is CASSLGGEVSRLNEKLFF. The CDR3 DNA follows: TGTGCCAGCAGCTTGGGCGGGGAGGTTTCCCGTCTTAATGAAAAACTGTTTTTT.

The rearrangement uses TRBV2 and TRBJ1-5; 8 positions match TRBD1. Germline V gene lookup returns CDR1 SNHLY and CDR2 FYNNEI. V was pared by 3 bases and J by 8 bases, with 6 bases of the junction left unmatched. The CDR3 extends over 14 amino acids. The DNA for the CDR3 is TGTGCCAGCAGTGAGGGGCAGGGGGCAAAGCCCCAGCATTTT. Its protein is CASSEGQGAKPQHF.

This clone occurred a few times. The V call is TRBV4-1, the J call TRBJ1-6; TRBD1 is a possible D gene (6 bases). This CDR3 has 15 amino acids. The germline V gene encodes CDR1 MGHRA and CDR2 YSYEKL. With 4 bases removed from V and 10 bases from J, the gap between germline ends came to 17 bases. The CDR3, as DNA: TGCGCCAGCAGCCCCCGGGACACCGGAGCATCACCCCTCCACTTT. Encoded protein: CASSPRDTGASPLHF.

In DNA, the CDR3 is TGTGCCAGCAGCGTAGGTGGCAGGGGGCTCACAGATACGCAGTATTTT. Protein: CASSVGGRGLTDTQYF. The chain links TRBV9 to TRBJ2-3; 8 bases are shared with TRBD1. J gave up 2 bases and V 0 bases, and 5 bases lay outside the gene matches. This CDR3 comprises 16 residues. In germline, CDR1 is SGDLS, CDR2 YYNGEE.

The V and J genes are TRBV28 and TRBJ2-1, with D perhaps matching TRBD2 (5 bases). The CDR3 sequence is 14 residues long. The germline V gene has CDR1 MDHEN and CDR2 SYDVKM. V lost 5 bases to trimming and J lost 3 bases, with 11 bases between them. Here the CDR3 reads CASSLPDFYNEQFF. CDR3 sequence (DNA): TGTGCCAGCAGTCTACCGGACTTCTACAATGAGCAGTTCTTC.

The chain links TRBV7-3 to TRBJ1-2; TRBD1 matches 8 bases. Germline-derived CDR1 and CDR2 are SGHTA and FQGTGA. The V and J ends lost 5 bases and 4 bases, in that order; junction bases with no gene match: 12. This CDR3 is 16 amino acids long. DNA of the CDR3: TGTGCCAGCAGCATATCACCGGGACAGGACCCCTATGGCTACACCTTC. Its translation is CASSISPGQDPYGYTF.

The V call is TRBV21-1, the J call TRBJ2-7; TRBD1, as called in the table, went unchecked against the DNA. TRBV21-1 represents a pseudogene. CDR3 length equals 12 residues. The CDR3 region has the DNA TGTGCCAGCAGCGGCCTTTCCTACGAGCAGTACTTC. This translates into CASSGLSYEQYF.

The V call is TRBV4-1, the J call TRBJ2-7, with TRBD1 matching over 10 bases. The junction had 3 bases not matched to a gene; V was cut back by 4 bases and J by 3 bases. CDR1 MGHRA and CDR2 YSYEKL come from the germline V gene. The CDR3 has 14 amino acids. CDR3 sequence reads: CASSLRDRGYEQYF. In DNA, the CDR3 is TGCGCCAGCAGCCTCCGGGACAGGGGCTACGAGCAGTACTTC.

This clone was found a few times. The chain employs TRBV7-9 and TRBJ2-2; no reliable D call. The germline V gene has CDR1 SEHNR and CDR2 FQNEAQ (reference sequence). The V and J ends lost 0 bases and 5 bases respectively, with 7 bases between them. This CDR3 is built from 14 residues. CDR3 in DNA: TGTGCCAGCAGCTTAGCGAGGCAGACCGGGGAGCTGTTTTTT. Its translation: CASSLARQTGELFF.

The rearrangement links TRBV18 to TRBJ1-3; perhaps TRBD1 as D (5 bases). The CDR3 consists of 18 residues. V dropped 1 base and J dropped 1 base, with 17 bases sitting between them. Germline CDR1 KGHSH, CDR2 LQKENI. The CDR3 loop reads CASSPLGRGSNSGNTIYF. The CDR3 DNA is TGTGCCAGCTCACCACTTGGGCGGGGGTCGAATTCTGGAAACACCATATATTTT.

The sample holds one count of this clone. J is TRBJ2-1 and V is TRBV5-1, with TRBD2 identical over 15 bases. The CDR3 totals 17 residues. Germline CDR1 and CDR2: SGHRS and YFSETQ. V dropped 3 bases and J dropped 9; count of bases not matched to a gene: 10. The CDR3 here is CASSYGLAGGPFPEQFF. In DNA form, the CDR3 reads TGCGCCAGCAGCTACGGACTAGCGGGGGGGCCTTTCCCTGAGCAGTTCTTC.

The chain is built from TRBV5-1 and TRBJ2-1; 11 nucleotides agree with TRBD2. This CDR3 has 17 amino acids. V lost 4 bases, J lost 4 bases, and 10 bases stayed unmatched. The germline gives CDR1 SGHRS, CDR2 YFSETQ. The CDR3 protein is CASSPMPLAGGYNEQFF. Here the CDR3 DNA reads TGCGCCAGCAGCCCTATGCCCCTAGCGGGGGGTTACAATGAGCAGTTCTTC.